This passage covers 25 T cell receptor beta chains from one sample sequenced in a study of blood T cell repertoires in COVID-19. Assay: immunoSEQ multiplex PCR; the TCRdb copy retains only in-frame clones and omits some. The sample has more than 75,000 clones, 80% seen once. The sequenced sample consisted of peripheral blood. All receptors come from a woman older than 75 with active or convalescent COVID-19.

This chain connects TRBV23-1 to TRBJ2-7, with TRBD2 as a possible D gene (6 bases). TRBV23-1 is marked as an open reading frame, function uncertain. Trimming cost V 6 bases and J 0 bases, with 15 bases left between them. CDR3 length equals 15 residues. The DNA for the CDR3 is TGCGCCAGCAGCCAGGGACTTACGAGCTCCTACGAGCAGTACTTC. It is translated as CASSQGLTSSYEQYF.

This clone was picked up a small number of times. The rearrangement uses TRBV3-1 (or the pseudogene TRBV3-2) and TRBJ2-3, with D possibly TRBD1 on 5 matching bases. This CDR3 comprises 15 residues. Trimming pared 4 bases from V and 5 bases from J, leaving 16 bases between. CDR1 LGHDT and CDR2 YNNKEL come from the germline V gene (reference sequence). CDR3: CASSPSSLGQDTQYF. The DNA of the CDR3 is TGTGCCAGCAGCCCGTCCTCGCTGGGGCAAGATACGCAGTATTTT.

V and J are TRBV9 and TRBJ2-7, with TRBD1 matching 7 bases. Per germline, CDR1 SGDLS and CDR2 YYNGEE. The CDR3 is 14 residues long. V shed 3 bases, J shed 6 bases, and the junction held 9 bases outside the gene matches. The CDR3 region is CASSEGTVPGEQYF. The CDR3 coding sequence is TGTGCCAGCAGCGAAGGGACAGTCCCCGGCGAGCAGTACTTC.

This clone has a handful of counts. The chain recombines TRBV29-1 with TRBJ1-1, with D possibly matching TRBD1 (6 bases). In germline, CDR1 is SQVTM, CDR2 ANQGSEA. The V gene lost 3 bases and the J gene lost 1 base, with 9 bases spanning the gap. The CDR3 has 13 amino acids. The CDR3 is CSVERQANTEAFF. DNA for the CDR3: TGCAGCGTTGAGCGACAGGCGAACACTGAAGCTTTCTTT.

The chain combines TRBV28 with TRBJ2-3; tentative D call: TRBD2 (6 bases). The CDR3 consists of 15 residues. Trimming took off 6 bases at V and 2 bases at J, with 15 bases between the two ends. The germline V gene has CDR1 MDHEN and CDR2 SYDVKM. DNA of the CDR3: TGTGCCAGCAGAGCCCCACTAGCCCTCACAGATACGCAGTATTTT. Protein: CASRAPLALTDTQYF.

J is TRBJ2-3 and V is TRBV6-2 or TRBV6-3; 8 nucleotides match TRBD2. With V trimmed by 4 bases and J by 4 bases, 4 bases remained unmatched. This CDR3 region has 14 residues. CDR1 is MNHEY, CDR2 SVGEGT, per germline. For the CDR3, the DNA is TGTGCCAGCAGTTTATCCGGGGGGGCAGATACGCAGTATTTT. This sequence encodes CASSLSGGADTQYF.

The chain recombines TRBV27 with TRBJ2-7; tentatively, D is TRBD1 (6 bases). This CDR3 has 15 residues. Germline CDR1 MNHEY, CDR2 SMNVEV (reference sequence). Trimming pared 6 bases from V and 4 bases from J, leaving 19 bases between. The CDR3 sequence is CASSPRGGGWYEQYF. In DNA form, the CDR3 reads TGTGCCAGCAGCCCCAGGGGTGGGGGCTGGTACGAGCAGTACTTC.

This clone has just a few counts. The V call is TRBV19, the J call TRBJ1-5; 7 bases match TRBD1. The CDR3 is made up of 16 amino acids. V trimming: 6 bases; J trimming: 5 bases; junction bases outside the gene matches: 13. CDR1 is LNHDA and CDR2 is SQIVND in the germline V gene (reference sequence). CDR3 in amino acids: CASRVTDRASDQPQHF. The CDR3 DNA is TGTGCCAGTAGGGTCACCGACAGGGCGTCCGATCAGCCCCAGCATTTT.

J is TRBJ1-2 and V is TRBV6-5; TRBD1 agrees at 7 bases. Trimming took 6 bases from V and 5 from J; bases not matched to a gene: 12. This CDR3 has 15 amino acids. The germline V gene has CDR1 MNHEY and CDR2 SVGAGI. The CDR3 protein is CASRRIDREGYGYTF. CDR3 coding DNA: TGTGCCAGCAGGCGGATAGACAGGGAAGGTTATGGCTACACCTTC.

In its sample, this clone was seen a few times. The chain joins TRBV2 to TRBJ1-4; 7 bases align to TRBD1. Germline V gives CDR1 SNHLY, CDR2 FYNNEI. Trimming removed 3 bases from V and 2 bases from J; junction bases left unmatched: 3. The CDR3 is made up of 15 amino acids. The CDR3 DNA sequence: TGTGCCAGCAGTGATAAGGGGGCGACTAATGAAAAACTGTTTTTT. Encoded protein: CASSDKGATNEKLFF. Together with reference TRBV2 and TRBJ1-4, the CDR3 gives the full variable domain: EPEVTQTPSHQVTQMGQEVILRCVPISNHLYFYWYRQILGQKVEFLVSFYNNEISEKSEIFDDQFSVERPDGSNFTLKIRSTKLEDSAMYFCASSDKGATNEKLFFGSGTQLSVL.

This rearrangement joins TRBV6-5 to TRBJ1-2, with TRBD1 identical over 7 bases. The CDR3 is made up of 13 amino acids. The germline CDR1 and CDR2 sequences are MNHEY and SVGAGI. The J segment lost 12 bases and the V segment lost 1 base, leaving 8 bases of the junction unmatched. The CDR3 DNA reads TGTGCCAGCAGTTACTATCCGACAGGGTGGAACACCTTC. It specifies CASSYYPTGWNTF.

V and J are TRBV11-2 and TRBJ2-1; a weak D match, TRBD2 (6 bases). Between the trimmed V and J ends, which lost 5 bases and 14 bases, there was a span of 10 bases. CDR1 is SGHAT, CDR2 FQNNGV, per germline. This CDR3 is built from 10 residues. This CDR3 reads CASSPGEEFF. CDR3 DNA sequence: TGTGCCAGCAGCCCGGGAGAGGAGTTCTTC.

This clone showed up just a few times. CDR3 sequence: CASSADSGAGYTF. As DNA, the CDR3 is TGTGCCAGCAGCGCGGACAGCGGGGCTGGCTACACCTTC. The chain joins TRBV7-3 to TRBJ1-2; a possible D gene is TRBD1 (6 bases). V was pared by 5 bases and J by 7 bases, with 14 bases between. The CDR3 has 13 residues. Germline V lookup: CDR1 SGHTA, CDR2 FQGTGA.

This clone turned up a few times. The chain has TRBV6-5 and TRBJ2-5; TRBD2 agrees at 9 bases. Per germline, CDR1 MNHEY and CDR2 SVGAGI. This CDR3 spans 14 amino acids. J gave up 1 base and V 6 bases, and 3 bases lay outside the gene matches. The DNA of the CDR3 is TGTGCCAGCAGGCCTAGCGGGGCCCAAGAGACCCAGTACTTC. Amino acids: CASRPSGAQETQYF.

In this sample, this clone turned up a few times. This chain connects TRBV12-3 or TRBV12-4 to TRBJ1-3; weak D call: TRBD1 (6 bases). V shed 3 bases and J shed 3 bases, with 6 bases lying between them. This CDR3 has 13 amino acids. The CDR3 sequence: CASSFRGGNTIYF. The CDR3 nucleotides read TGTGCCAGCAGTTTCAGGGGTGGAAACACCATATATTTT.

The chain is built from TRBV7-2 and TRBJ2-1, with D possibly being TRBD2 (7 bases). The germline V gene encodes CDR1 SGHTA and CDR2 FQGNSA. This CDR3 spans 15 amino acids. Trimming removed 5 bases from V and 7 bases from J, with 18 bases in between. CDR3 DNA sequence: TGTGCCAGCAGCCCCGGGGGGCAAGGGCGGAATGAGCAGTTCTTC. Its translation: CASSPGGQGRNEQFF.

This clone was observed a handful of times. CDR3 amino acids: CASRQSDSKTEAFF. In DNA, the CDR3 is TGTGCCAGCAGACAGTCGGACAGTAAGACTGAAGCTTTCTTT. The V gene is TRBV3-1 (or the pseudogene TRBV3-2), the J gene TRBJ1-1; D perhaps matches TRBD1 (6 bases). This CDR3 has 14 amino acids. The germline gives CDR1 LGHDT, CDR2 YNNKEL (reference sequence). V lost 6 bases, J lost 5 bases, and 16 bases lay in between.

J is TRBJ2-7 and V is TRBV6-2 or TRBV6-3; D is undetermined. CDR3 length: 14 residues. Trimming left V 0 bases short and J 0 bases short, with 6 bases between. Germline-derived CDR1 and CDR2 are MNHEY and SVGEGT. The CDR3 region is CASSYSGPSYEQYF. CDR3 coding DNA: TGTGCCAGCAGTTACTCGGGCCCCTCCTACGAGCAGTACTTC.

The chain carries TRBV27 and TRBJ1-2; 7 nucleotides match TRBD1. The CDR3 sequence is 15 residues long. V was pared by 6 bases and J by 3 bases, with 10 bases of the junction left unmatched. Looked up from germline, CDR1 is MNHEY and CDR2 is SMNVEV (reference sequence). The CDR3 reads CASRRGGAKDYGYTF. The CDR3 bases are TGTGCCAGCAGACGAGGGGGCGCCAAAGACTATGGCTACACCTTC.

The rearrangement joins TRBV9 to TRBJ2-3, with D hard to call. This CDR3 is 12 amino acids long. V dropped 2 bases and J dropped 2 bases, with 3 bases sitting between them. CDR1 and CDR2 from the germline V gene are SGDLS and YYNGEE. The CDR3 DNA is TGTGCCAGCAGCGTCCACACAGATACGCAGTATTTT. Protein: CASSVHTDTQYF. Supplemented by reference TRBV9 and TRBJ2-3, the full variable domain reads DSGVTQTPKHLITATGQRVTLRCSPRSGDLSVYWYQQSLDQGLQFLIQYYNGEERAKGNILERFSAQQFPDLHSELNLSSLELGDSALYFCASSVHTDTQYFGPGTRLTVL.

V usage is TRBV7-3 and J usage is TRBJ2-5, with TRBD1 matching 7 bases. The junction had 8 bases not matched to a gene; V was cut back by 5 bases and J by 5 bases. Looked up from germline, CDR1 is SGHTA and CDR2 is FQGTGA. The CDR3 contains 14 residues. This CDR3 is CASSRGTVGETQYF. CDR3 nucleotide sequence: TGTGCCAGCAGCCGAGGGACAGTGGGGGAGACCCAGTACTTC.

The CDR3 DNA reads as TGTGCCAGCAGTCCGCAGGGGGGAACGAACACCGGGGAGCTGTTTTTT. It specifies CASSPQGGTNTGELFF. This chain joins TRBV6-2 or TRBV6-3 and TRBJ2-2; possibly TRBD1 for D (7 bases). The V gene's germline CDR1 is MNHEY and CDR2 SVGEGT. V lost 5 bases and J lost 0, with 13 bases in between. The CDR3 length is 16 residues.

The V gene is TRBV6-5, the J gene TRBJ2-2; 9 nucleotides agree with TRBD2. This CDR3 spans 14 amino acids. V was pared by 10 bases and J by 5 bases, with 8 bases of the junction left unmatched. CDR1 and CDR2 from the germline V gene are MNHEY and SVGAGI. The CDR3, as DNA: TGTGCCACCTATGAGGGACTAGCTACCGGGGAGCTGTTTTTT. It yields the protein CATYEGLATGELFF.

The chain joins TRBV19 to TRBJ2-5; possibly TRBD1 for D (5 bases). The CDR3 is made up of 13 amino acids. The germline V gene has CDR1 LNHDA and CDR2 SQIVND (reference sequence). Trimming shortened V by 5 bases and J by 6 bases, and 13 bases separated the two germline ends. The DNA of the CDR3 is TGTGCCAGTAGTCCAGGGCCAAGGCAGACCCAGTACTTC. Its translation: CASSPGPRQTQYF.

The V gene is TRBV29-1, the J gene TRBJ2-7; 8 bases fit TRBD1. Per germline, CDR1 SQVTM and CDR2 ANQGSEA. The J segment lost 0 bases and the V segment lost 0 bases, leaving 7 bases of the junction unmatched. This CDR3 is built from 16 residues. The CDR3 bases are TGCAGCGTTGAAGATAAACGGACAGGGACCTCCTACGAGCAGTACTTC. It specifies CSVEDKRTGTSYEQYF.